This T cell receptor beta chain was profiled in a study of T cell responses to AZD1222 COVID-19 vaccine. Details on this clone: The antigen is not known.

Study findings and constraints: AZD1222 recipients seropositive at baseline numbered only 6 or 7. Spike-specific TCR breadth and depth rose after two AZD1222 doses. In a largely white British group with more females than males, clonal diversity was possibly underestimated. Every sample of the repertoires postdated the peak T cell response.

Assay used: immunoSEQ multiplex PCR; TCRdb lists only in-frame clones, some missing. The table shows some 78,000 clones, with roughly four fifths occurring only once. The clonotype originates from an adult who received the AZD1222 COVID-19 vaccine. The sequencing here drew on peripheral blood, taken 28 days after the second AZD1222 dose.

CDR3 sequence reads: CAISAADTQYF. The CDR3 nucleotides are TGTGCCATCAGTGCGGCAGATACGCAGTATTTT. This chain uses TRBV10-3 with TRBJ2-3; D is ambiguous. The CDR3 contains 11 residues. V lost 4 bases and J 4 bases, leaving 3 bases between the germline ends. Germline lookup yields CDR1 ENHRY and CDR2 SYGVKD.